Listed below are T cell receptor beta chains from one sample, sequenced in a study of T cells after yellow fever vaccination. TCRdb re-called the 5' RACE reads with MiXCR, one entry per CDR3 protein. The sample lists a few hundred thousand distinct CDR3 sequences, roughly a sixth occurring once. Sequencing was performed on PBMCs, taken about 5 days after the first yellow fever vaccination. These receptors all stem from a man aged 18 to 29 who received the YFV17D yellow fever vaccine. The CDR3 runs from the conserved cysteine through the conserved F or W. D genes are given only for firm matches.

cdr3_length,j_call,d_call,v_call,cdr3_aa
11,TRBJ2-3,.,TRBV19,CASQRGGVGYF
14,TRBJ2-3,.,TRBV12-3/TRBV12-4,CASSFSGGTDTQYF
15,TRBJ2-5,.,TRBV4-3,CASSQDHRQKETQYF
13,TRBJ2-5,.,TRBV27,CASSWRAQETQYF
16,TRBJ1-1,TRBD1,TRBV18,CASSPPRGQGATEAFF
16,TRBJ2-1,TRBD1,TRBV27,CASSTSQGTPYNEQFF
16,TRBJ2-7,TRBD1,TRBV7-2,CASSFTGTGVSYEQYF
12,TRBJ1-2,.,TRBV3-1,CASSTGHYGYTF
14,TRBJ2-3,.,TRBV5-4,CASSLDTRSDTQYF
13,TRBJ2-3,.,TRBV4-3,CASSQGGTPNKYF
11,TRBJ1-5,.,TRBV28,CASGGGGPQHF
11,TRBJ1-2,.,TRBV5-1,CASSSVDSYTF
17,TRBJ2-7,.,TRBV6-1,CASSGVEAQLSSYEQYF
15,TRBJ2-3,TRBD1,TRBV18,CASSSFQGDTDTQYF
16,TRBJ2-5,.,TRBV14,CASSQDDALGSETQYF
13,TRBJ1-5,.,TRBV9,CASSVDGVTTQHF
14,TRBJ2-2,TRBD1,TRBV6-1,CASRSQGASGELFF
14,TRBJ1-4,.,TRBV7-2,CASSLFGGTEKLFF
15,TRBJ1-5,TRBD1,TRBV4-2,CASSQEDRGFQPQHF
13,TRBJ1-5,.,TRBV4-3,CASSQEVRKPQHF
16,TRBJ2-1,.,TRBV3-1,CASNSLGTSSYNEQFF
21,TRBJ2-7,.,TRBV4-1,CASSQFMPGLPFMGVSYEQYF
12,TRBJ2-5,.,TRBV12-3/TRBV12-4,CASRTGEGTQYF
14,TRBJ1-1,TRBD1,TRBV7-9,CASSPLTGDTEAFF
15,TRBJ2-1,.,TRBV19,CASSISRVPVNEQFF
15,TRBJ2-2,.,TRBV12-3/TRBV12-4,CASSFAQVGAGELFF
12,TRBJ2-5,.,TRBV6-5,CASSRAVGTQYF
16,TRBJ2-5,.,TRBV20-1,CSARDVASGPDQTQYF
12,TRBJ2-5,.,TRBV6-2/TRBV6-3,CASTDSLETQYF
15,TRBJ1-5,.,TRBV4-1,CASSQDSSLNQPQHF
15,TRBJ2-2,TRBD2,TRBV4-3,CASSQEGGGVGELFF
13,TRBJ2-7,TRBD1,TRBV7-9,CASSTQGPYEQYF
14,TRBJ2-7,.,TRBV20-1,CSAREAGAGYEQYF
14,TRBJ1-1,TRBD1,TRBV18,CASSPETGWTEAFF
15,TRBJ1-2,TRBD1,TRBV3-1,CATSHLDRGANGYTF
16,TRBJ2-4,.,TRBV5-1,CASSSGQLLAKNIQYF
14,TRBJ2-7,.,TRBV29-1,CSVGNGGHSYEQYF
17,TRBJ2-5,.,TRBV27,CASSPTNGAGYQETQYF
15,TRBJ2-3,TRBD2,TRBV7-2,CASSPGPGGQNTQYF
12,TRBJ2-7,.,TRBV12-3/TRBV12-4,CASSPRLGEQYF
15,TRBJ2-1,.,TRBV4-1,CASSQDSGTGSEQFF
16,TRBJ1-2,.,TRBV4-2,CASSQGLTTEHYGYTF
14,TRBJ1-6,.,TRBV5-1,CASSLATGSSPLHF
16,TRBJ2-3,.,TRBV7-2,CASSLARGRGTDTQYF
12,TRBJ2-7,.,TRBV5-1,CASSLGSHEQYF
14,TRBJ1-4,.,TRBV7-9,CASSSYQGNEKLFF
16,TRBJ2-3,.,TRBV12-3/TRBV12-4,CASSNGLGRGTDTQYF
15,TRBJ2-5,TRBD1,TRBV12-3/TRBV12-4,CASEAPGQIQETQYF
15,TRBJ2-4,.,TRBV7-2,CASSLESQGGDIQYF
14,TRBJ1-1,.,TRBV27,CASVQGVGGTEAFF
14,TRBJ1-4,.,TRBV5-4,CASSRLAANEKLFF